This T cell receptor beta chain was sequenced in a study of T cells after yellow fever vaccination. For this clonotype: The antigen remains unidentified. Its ends do not fully match the called genes, so a read error is possible.

The CDR3 runs 17 residues. Germline V gene data show CDR1 as SSHAT and CDR2 as FNYEAQ (reference sequence). Via MiXCR, TCRdb re-called the 5' RACE reads, giving one row per CDR3 protein. This repertoire shows some 560,000 distinct CDR3 sequences, approximately 21% found once; its top ten account for 13% to 15%. Study-level results: FACS-sorted repertoires could harbor abundant contaminating bulk-population clonotypes.

J is TRBJ2-6 and V is TRBV7-7; 12 positions match TRBD1. Here the sequenced sample was PBMCs, taken 15 days after the yellow fever booster vaccination. The sequence came from a man aged 30 to 39 who received the YFV17D yellow fever vaccine. CDR3 amino acids: CASSLGTGGAGANVLTF. CDR3 DNA: TGTGCTAGCAGCTTGGGGACAGGGGGCGCTGGGGCCAACGTCCTGACTTTC.